This T cell receptor (beta chain) was captured in a study of identical twins. Whole-study findings and limits: The models systematically underestimated how much out-of-frame TCR alpha was shared in monozygotic twins. Invariant MAIT and iNKT cells could partly confound zero-insertion analyses.

TCRdb processed the 5' RACE reads anew with MiXCR; each CDR3 protein has one entry. Here the sample spans some 440,000 distinct CDR3 sequences, approximately 25% being singletons. V lost 5 bases and J 7 bases, leaving 14 bases between the germline ends. The CDR3 sequence is 14 residues long. Germline CDR1 SGHTA, CDR2 FQGTGA. Regarding this clonotype: The antigen is undetermined.

These data were also filed under a second study, of T cells expressing NK-cell markers. As that study records: Sorted CD3+CD56+NKG2C+, CD3+CD56+NKG2C- and CD3+CD56-NKG2C+ T-cell subsets were beta-chain profiled.

The chain links TRBV7-3 to TRBJ2-2; D is ambiguous. The sequence was obtained from a woman between 18 and 30 years old in good health. The sample taken for sequencing was CD4+ T cells sorted from blood. CDR3 coding DNA: TGTGCCAGCAGCGCCGGCCGGTTGGACGGGGAGCTGTTTTTT. Translated: CASSAGRLDGELFF.